This T cell receptor beta chain was captured by sequencing in a study of a mutant IDH1 vaccine in newly diagnosed glioma (dated by TCRdb to 2020 to 2023). Context from the whole study: In the chemotherapy-containing groups, vaccination started alongside temozolomide cycles, whereas in patients who had radiotherapy alone it started 4-6 weeks after radiotherapy. Prior to enrollment, patients had been given standard therapy consisting of radiotherapy alone, temozolomide alone, or radiochemotherapy with temozolomide, with the combination given to most patients. Longitudinal TCRB deep sequencing was performed for roughly 24 treated patients wherever samples were available for exploratory analyses. Peripheral blood was drawn at six visits: V03 (baseline), V05, V07, V10, V12 and V13. Of the 30 to 35 patients who were treated, about 62% were male and around 40% were female, and the mean age was around 40 years. Visit V12 was the week-35 safety follow-up and visit V13 was the week-47 end of study. Broad study findings and their caveats: PBMC samples for TCRB deep sequencing were selected based on availability. According to the authors, sample limitations meant that analyses of patient blood samples could not be reproduced. Vaccine-induced immune responses across multiple MHC alleles were detected in about 92% of patients. Pseudoprogression seemed to be unrelated to changes in the top peripheral T cell clonotypes found by TCRB sequencing.

To note about this clone: The specificity of this receptor is unknown. Base-call qualities are not available, and no considerably larger clone is one nucleotide away.

Library preparation was by the immunoSEQ multiplex PCR assay. Rearranged TCR beta chain sequences were amplified using the hsTCRB Kit according to the manufacturer's protocol. Sequencing of TCRB libraries was carried out on an Illumina MiSeq. The paper's processing steps were these. The kit vendor's proprietary platform handled demultiplexing, trimming and gene mapping. TCRdb re-hosts the immuneACCESS table, in-frame sequences only. Its copies lack some clones; in the studies checked, an unresolved V gene accounts for under half of them, and the cause for the rest is not known. That table gives V, J and clone size, and the DNA gave D and trimming. The sample has approximately 47,000 clones on record, approximately 90% of them singletons. Around 5.7% of the sample lies in the top ten. Reading the germline V gene (reference sequence) gives CDR1 SGHNT and CDR2 YYREEE. Including the terminal cysteine and phenylalanine, the CDR3 comprises 15 residues. This entry keeps only the CDR3 DNA: 45 bases, framed from base 1. Deletion took 4 bases off V and 1 base off J, with a span of 14 bases between the germline ends.

The label giving this sample's time point can be read as: week 35, safety follow-up. Each vaccine dose, consisting of 300 ug of a 20-mer mutant IDH1 peptide in Montanide, was administered subcutaneously with topical imiquimod. Across visits V03 through V10, patients got a total of eight vaccinations, given in weeks 1, 3, 5, 7, 11, 15, 19 and 23. Donors had newly diagnosed WHO grade 3 or 4 IDH1-mutant astrocytomas with loss of nuclear ATRX. The samples were drawn from NOA16, a multicentre, single-arm, open-label phase I trial in Germany that tested a mutant IDH1 peptide vaccine in humans for the first time. The DNeasy Blood and Tissue Kit was used to extract genomic DNA from EDTA blood for TCRB sequencing.

The source material was PBMCs, sampled from a glioma patient whose treatment included an IDH1 peptide vaccine. Recombination linked TRBV5-4 to TRBJ1-1; TRBD1 is a weak D gene call, 5 bases matching. The TCR comes from a woman in her thirties or forties with glioma. The CDR3 protein sequence reads: CASSHPGAENTEAFF. The DNA sequence is as follows: TGTGCCAGCAGCCATCCCGGGGCGGAGAACACTGAAGCTTTCTTT.